This T cell receptor (beta chain) was obtained from a study of cytomegalovirus exposure and HLA in healthy donors. Notes on the study in general: A prior analysis recorded that most TCR beta V segments were productive about 87% or about 30% of the time. In a later analysis, parvovirus B19, influenza, CMV and Epstein-Barr virus appeared linked to several top co-occurrence clusters.

All donors participated as healthy donors of bone marrow. Worth noting for this clone: Its antigen is not identified.

The PCR made use of 60 Vbeta and 13 Jbeta primers. Clones were read by immunoSEQ multiplex PCR, and TCRdb kept only the in-frame ones, dropping some. This repertoire includes tens of thousands of clones. The clonotype was recovered from a man aged 25-40 years in good health and CMV-seropositive. The source material was PBMCs.

This CDR3 reads CASSWRTSGSSYNEQFF. In DNA, the CDR3 is TGTGCCAGCAGCTGGAGGACTAGCGGGAGCTCCTACAATGAGCAGTTCTTC. The V gene is TRBV7-9, the J gene TRBJ2-1, with TRBD2 matching over 13 bases. The CDR3 extends over 17 amino acids. Germline V gives CDR1 SEHNR, CDR2 FQNEAQ (reference sequence). With V trimmed by 4 bases and J by 0 bases, 3 bases remained unmatched.